The present TCR beta chain was sequenced within a study of T-cell memory formation after mild COVID-19. The CDR3 length is 18 residues. Germline CDR1 LGHDT, CDR2 YNNKEL (reference sequence). The trim removed 4 bases at V and 9 bases at J, leaving 19 bases unmatched. This clonotype has only a few counts. TCRdb passed the 5' RACE reads through MiXCR, listing each CDR3 protein once. The table lists roughly 450,000 distinct CDR3 sequences, about 18% of them singletons. This receptor was identified in an adult woman who had mild COVID-19 (a few samples of this study predate the infection). Cell type and time point are not known. The V and J genes are TRBV3-1 and TRBJ2-1; 9 positions match TRBD1. The sequenced material came from PBMCs or a T cell subset sorted from them (not recorded which). As DNA, the CDR3 is TGTGCCAGCAGCCCGTACTCCAGGTCCTTTGACAGGGGGGGTGAGCAGTTCTTC. It translates to CASSPYSRSFDRGGEQFF.